Presented here are 18 T cell receptor beta chains from one specimen sequenced in a study of T cells in Graves' hyperthyroidism and ophthalmopathy. Amplified regions were TCR beta CDR3 sequences from RNA transcripts. First-round RT-PCR targeting the TCR CDR3 was performed with the HTBI primer set. TCRdb analysed the multiplex PCR reads with MiXCR anew, one entry per CDR3 protein. The sample comprises approximately 420,000 distinct CDR3 sequences, about 15% of which are singletons, and around a third rests with the top ten. Sequenced material: blood. The origin of the receptors is a woman aged 25 to 39 with Graves' hyperthyroidism.

Regarding this clonotype: This sequence may be a read error, since a much larger clone differs from it by one base. This rearrangement joins TRBV6-2 or TRBV6-3 to TRBJ2-3, with D perhaps TRBD1 or TRBD2 (5 bases each). Trimming took off 5 bases at V and 2 bases at J, with 11 bases between the two ends. Per the germline V gene, CDR1 is MNHEY and CDR2 is SVGEGT. This CDR3 spans 14 amino acids. The CDR3 reads CASSTGADTDTQYF. CDR3 DNA sequence: TGTGCCAGCAGTACCGGGGCAGACACAGATACGCAGTATTTT.

This clonotype was observed at least ten times. V is TRBV3-1 and J is TRBJ2-7; the match to TRBD1 covers 7 bases. V shed 3 bases and J 2 bases; nucleotides not matched to a gene: 7. Germline V lookup: CDR1 LGHDT, CDR2 YNNKEL (reference sequence). This CDR3 has 15 amino acids. This CDR3 reads CASSHRDRTAYEQYF. CDR3 coding DNA: TGTGCCAGCAGCCACCGGGACAGAACAGCCTACGAGCAGTACTTC.

In its sample, this clonotype was seen many times. The gene calls are TRBV7-2 and TRBJ2-5; 7 bases fit TRBD2. The CDR3 sequence is 15 residues long. The germline CDR1 and CDR2 sequences are SGHTA and FQGNSA. The V and J ends lost 0 bases and 2 bases, in that order; junction bases with no gene match: 3. CDR3 DNA sequence: TGTGCCAGCAGCTTAGCAGCTAGCGGACAAGAGACCCAGTACTTC. Translation gives CASSLAASGQETQYF.

This clonotype appeared a few times. The V gene is TRBV18, the J gene TRBJ1-2; TRBD1 matches 8 bases. The CDR3 runs 16 residues. Germline values: CDR1 KGHSH, CDR2 LQKENI. V shed 4 bases, J shed 2 bases, and the junction held 9 bases outside the gene matches. The chain's CDR3 is CASSLQNDRGNYGYTF. The CDR3 nucleotides read TGTGCCAGCTCACTACAAAACGACAGGGGAAACTATGGCTACACCTTC.

The chain links TRBV4-1 to TRBJ2-7; D may be TRBD2 (6 bases). Germline lookup yields CDR1 MGHRA and CDR2 YSYEKL. V shed 1 base and J shed 2 bases, with 15 bases lying between them. CDR3 length equals 16 residues. The CDR3 DNA follows: TGCGCCAGCAGCCAAGCCGTGGGGGAGGACACCTACGAGCAGTACTTC. Its protein is CASSQAVGEDTYEQYF.

This clonotype was seen at least ten times. The chain uses TRBV5-1 and TRBJ2-1; 10 nucleotides align to TRBD2. Trimming cost V 5 bases and J 3 bases; bases outside gene matches: 5. Germline V gene sequence: CDR1 SGHRS, CDR2 YFSETQ. The CDR3 has 15 residues. CDR3 nucleotide sequence: TGCGCCAGCAGTCTTACTAGCGGGGTCTACAATGAGCAGTTCTTC. It yields the protein CASSLTSGVYNEQFF.

This clonotype was found a few times. This CDR3 is missing its conserved last phenylalanine or tryptophan, likely due to a read error. The rearrangement uses TRBV11-2 and TRBJ2-5; 7 nucleotides match TRBD1. Germline lookup yields CDR1 SGHAT and CDR2 FQNNGV. The ends lost 6 bases at V and 3 bases at J; junction bases unmatched: 4. The CDR3 contains 13 residues. The CDR3 sequence is CASSPGTEETQYL. CDR3 nucleotide sequence: TGTGCCAGCAGTCCCGGGACAGAAGAGACCCAGTACCTC.

This clonotype was observed a few times. V usage is TRBV14 and J usage is TRBJ2-7, with 12 positions matching TRBD1. The CDR3 contains 16 residues. J lost 5 bases, V lost 1 base, and 6 bases had no gene match. Germline values: CDR1 SGHDN, CDR2 FVKESK. CDR3 in amino acids: CASSQVGTGGFNEQYF. CDR3 in DNA: TGTGCCAGCAGCCAAGTAGGGACAGGGGGCTTCAACGAGCAGTACTTC.

This clonotype was detected only a few times. The J gene is TRBJ1-1, the V gene TRBV30; unclear D gene. Per the germline V gene, CDR1 is GTSNPN and CDR2 is SVGIG (reference sequence). The CDR3 sequence is 14 residues long. Between the trimmed V and J ends, which lost 0 bases and 3 bases, there was a span of 11 bases. This CDR3 is CAWSVGGGDTEAFF. In DNA, the CDR3 is TGTGCCTGGAGTGTAGGTGGTGGGGACACTGAAGCTTTCTTT. The complete variable domain, with remaining parts taken from reference TRBV30 and TRBJ1-1, reads SQTIHQWPATLVQPVGSPLSLECTVEGTSNPNLYWYRQAAGRGLQLLFYSVGIGQISSEVPQNLSASRPQDRQFILSSKKLLLSDSGFYLCAWSVGGGDTEAFFGQGTRLTVV.

This clonotype has a count of ten or more. The V gene is TRBV12-3 or TRBV12-4, the J gene TRBJ2-7; 14 positions match TRBD2. Trimming cost V 8 bases and J 7 bases; bases outside gene matches: 10. The CDR3 covers 15 residues. The CDR3 reads CASGPTSGRAGEQYF. The DNA of the CDR3 is TGTGCCAGCGGCCCGACTAGCGGGAGGGCCGGGGAGCAGTACTTC.

At least ten counts were recorded for this clonotype. The chain recombines TRBV24-1 with TRBJ2-3; 15 bases map to TRBD2. V was pared by 4 bases and J by 4 bases, with 5 bases of the junction left unmatched. The CDR3 is made up of 17 amino acids. Germline lookup yields CDR1 KGHDR and CDR2 SFDVKD. The CDR3 nucleotides are TGTGCCACCAGTGACCGGACTAGCGGGAGGGTAGCAGATACGCAGTATTTT. Residues: CATSDRTSGRVADTQYF.

The rearrangement uses TRBV7-9 and TRBJ2-3; 9 bases line up with TRBD1. The length of the CDR3 is 15 residues. With V trimmed by 3 bases and J by 5 bases, 6 bases remained unmatched. The V gene's germline CDR1 is SEHNR and CDR2 FQNEAQ (reference sequence). The CDR3 sequence is CASSFGDRDKDTQYF. CDR3 sequence (DNA): TGTGCCAGCAGCTTTGGGGACAGGGACAAAGATACGCAGTATTTT.

This clonotype is a singleton in its sample. The chain has TRBV10-3 and TRBJ1-1, with D possibly being TRBD1 (5 bases). The V gene lost 8 bases and the J gene lost 1 base, with 11 bases spanning the gap. CDR3 length: 13 amino acids. The V gene's germline CDR1 is ENHRY and CDR2 SYGVKD. CDR3 bases: TGTGCCATCGGGATTGGACAGAACACTGAAGCTTTCTTT. It translates to CAIGIGQNTEAFF.

This clonotype appeared a few times. The V and J genes are TRBV12-3 or TRBV12-4 and TRBJ2-1; D possibly corresponds to TRBD1 (6 bases). V shed 7 bases and J shed 2 bases, with 18 bases lying between them. The CDR3 is 16 amino acids. CDR3 bases: TGTGCCAGCAATAACCTCCGGGACACTCCCTACAATGAGCAGTTCTTC. This sequence encodes CASNNLRDTPYNEQFF.

The count of this clonotype is one. The genes are TRBV6-1 and TRBJ1-4; TRBD1 aligns across 9 bases. V dropped 1 base and J dropped 8; count of bases not matched to a gene: 8. Germline CDR1 reads MNHNS; CDR2 reads SASEGT. The CDR3 sequence is 16 residues long. The CDR3 loop reads CASSEGRGQGQEKLFF. CDR3 sequence (DNA): TGTGCCAGCAGTGAAGGCCGAGGACAGGGGCAGGAAAAACTGTTTTTT.

This clonotype was observed a handful of times. This chain uses TRBV5-5 with TRBJ2-2; D is undetermined. Between the trimmed V and J ends, which lost 5 bases and 5 bases, there was a span of 13 bases. The CDR3 length is 14 residues. The germline gives CDR1 SGHKS, CDR2 YYEKEE (reference sequence). CDR3 protein: CASRPWSETGELFF. The CDR3 DNA is TGTGCCAGCAGGCCGTGGAGTGAGACCGGGGAGCTGTTTTTT.

For this clonotype: It may be a read error: a sequence one base away is much more abundant. The chain joins TRBV5-6 to TRBJ2-5, with TRBD1 as a possible D gene (6 bases). CDR1 and CDR2 (germline): SGHDT, YYEEEE. The CDR3 runs to 13 residues. Written as DNA, the CDR3 is TGTGTCAGCAGCTATACAGGGTCGGAGACCCAGTACTTC. It encodes CVSSYTGSETQYF.

This clonotype was recorded a few times. The rearrangement links TRBV27 to TRBJ2-2; D remains unclear. Germline-derived CDR1 and CDR2 are MNHEY and SMNVEV (reference sequence). The germline V and J ends were trimmed by 2 bases and 8 bases, with 15 bases remaining between them. There are 15 residues in the CDR3. CDR3 in DNA: TGTGCCAGCAGTTTAGGTGTAGTGAGTCCGGGGGAGCTGTTTTTT. Translated: CASSLGVVSPGELFF.